A selection of T cell receptor beta chains follows, all from one sample in a study of blood T cell repertoires in COVID-19. Some clones are missing from TCRdb's copy, which holds only in-frame ones; the method was immunoSEQ multiplex PCR. The sample shows 70,000 to 75,000 clones, roughly nine tenths of them seen only once. Sequenced input: peripheral blood. These receptors were obtained from a human donor in a cohort sampled during active COVID-19. The CDR3 runs from the conserved cysteine through the conserved F or W. Fields, in order: D gene, clone size, V gene, J gene, CDR3 DNA, CDR3 protein. The D gene is left open where the match is weak. Expanded clones get a size class; other rows say once, few or many, or leave the size out.

.,.,TRBV6-1,TRBJ1-3,TGTGCCAGCAGTGAATTGGGCCCCGGGGGAACTGGAAACACCATATATTTT,CASSELGPGGTGNTIYF
.,once,TRBV18,TRBJ2-7,TGTGCCAGCTCGGCCTCAGGGGCAGAGCAGTACTTC,CASSASGAEQYF
.,.,TRBV6-6,TRBJ1-5,TGTGCCAGCAGTTACGACAGGAATCAGCCCCAGCATTTT,CASSYDRNQPQHF
.,.,TRBV24-1,TRBJ2-1,TGTGCCACCAGTGATTCTGCGGCCAACTACAATGAGCAGTTCTTC,CATSDSAANYNEQFF
.,.,TRBV3-1/TRBV3-2,TRBJ2-3,TGTGCCAGCAGCCCCCCCGGGACTTATGATACGCAGTATTTT,CASSPPGTYDTQYF
.,.,TRBV28,TRBJ1-6,TGTGCCAGCAGTTACAGGGTCAAGTCACCCCTCCACTTT,CASSYRVKSPLHF
TRBD2,.,TRBV9,TRBJ2-3,TGTGCCAGCAGCACACGAGGGACTAGAAGCACAGATACGCAGTATTTT,CASSTRGTRSTDTQYF
.,.,TRBV7-9,TRBJ2-5,TGTGCCGCAGGGGAAGAGACCCAGTACTTC,CAAGEETQYF
TRBD1,.,TRBV2,TRBJ1-1,TGTGCCAGCAGCCGCTGGGGAGGGACAGGGGGCTCGAGCACTGAAGCTTTCTTT,CASSRWGGTGGSSTEAFF
TRBD2,.,TRBV6-6,TRBJ2-3,TGTGCCAGCAGGCCACTGGGGGGGTTCACAGATACGCAGTATTTT,CASRPLGGFTDTQYF
TRBD2,.,TRBV7-8,TRBJ2-5,TGTGCCAGCAGCTCGACTAGCGGGGGGCAGGGGACCCAGTACTTC,CASSSTSGGQGTQYF
.,.,TRBV9,TRBJ2-3,TGTGCCAGCAGCGTAGGAAGGTCAGGGTTTGGCACAGATACGCAGTATTTT,CASSVGRSGFGTDTQYF
.,.,TRBV4-3,TRBJ2-1,TGCGCCAGCAGCCAAGACGGTCGCTCCTACAATGAGCAGTTCTTC,CASSQDGRSYNEQFF
.,.,TRBV28,TRBJ2-7,TGTGCCAGCAGTTTAGCGGCCTACGAGCAGTACTTC,CASSLAAYEQYF
TRBD1,.,TRBV6-6,TRBJ1-4,TGTGCCAGCAGTAAAGCCCGGGACAGGGAAGAAAAACTGTTTTTT,CASSKARDREEKLFF
.,.,TRBV7-2,TRBJ1-6,TGTGCCAGCAGCTTAATGGGCAGGGATAATTCACCCCTCCACTTT,CASSLMGRDNSPLHF
TRBD1,.,TRBV2,TRBJ2-1,TGTGCCAGCAGTGAAGTGGGACAGGGGGCTTCTGAGCAGTTCTTC,CASSEVGQGASEQFF
TRBD1,.,TRBV9,TRBJ2-3,TGTGCCAGCAGCGTACCCACAGGGGGCGCAGATACGCAGTATTTT,CASSVPTGGADTQYF
.,.,TRBV4-2,TRBJ1-3,TGTGCCAGCAGCGGTCAGGGTTCCTCTGGAAACACCATATATTTT,CASSGQGSSGNTIYF
.,.,TRBV6-5,TRBJ2-5,TGTGCCAGCAGACCATCTGGGAGCCACGAAGAGACCCAGTACTTC,CASRPSGSHEETQYF
.,.,TRBV19,TRBJ1-5,TGTGCCAGTAACGCAGGACAGAGCAATCAGCCCCAGCATTTT,CASNAGQSNQPQHF
TRBD2,.,TRBV30,TRBJ2-7,TGTGCCTGGAGACCAGCGGGGGCCTACGAGCAGTACTTC,CAWRPAGAYEQYF
.,.,TRBV18,TRBJ2-3,TGTGCCAGCACGCGGGCAGCGGCTAGCACAGATACGCAGTATTTT,CASTRAAASTDTQYF
TRBD2,.,TRBV6-4,TRBJ2-1,TGTGCCAGCTCTGTCGGGAGGAGCTCCTACAATGAGCAGTTCTTC,CASSVGRSSYNEQFF
TRBD2,.,TRBV5-4,TRBJ2-1,TGTGCCAGCAGCTTGATAGCGGGAGGGCCGGATAGCAACGAGCAGTTCTTC,CASSLIAGGPDSNEQFF
TRBD1,.,TRBV2,TRBJ1-2,TGTGCCAGCAACCTCAGGACAGGGGAAAACTATGGCTACACCTTC,CASNLRTGENYGYTF
TRBD1,.,TRBV24-1,TRBJ1-1,TGTGCCACCAGTGATTTGGGACAGGGGGACACTGAAGCTTTCTTT,CATSDLGQGDTEAFF
TRBD2,once,TRBV2,TRBJ2-1,TGTGCCAGCAGCGGTTTGCGGGAGTCGGGTGAGCAGTTCTTC,CASSGLRESGEQFF
.,.,TRBV24-1,TRBJ1-5,TGTGCCACCAGTGGGTCAGGGGCCCCCCAAGCCCCAGCATTT,CATSGSGAPQAPAF
.,.,TRBV7-8,TRBJ2-1,TGTGCCAGCAGCTTATTTGCGGCAAGCTCCTACAATGAGCAGTTCTTC,CASSLFAASSYNEQFF
TRBD1,.,TRBV19,TRBJ2-7,TGTGCCAGTAGTATGGGACAGCCAGCCTACGAGCAGTACTTC,CASSMGQPAYEQYF
TRBD1,.,TRBV5-1,TRBJ2-1,TGCGCCAGCAGCCACCCTCGGACAGGGGTGGGCAATGAGCAGTTCTTC,CASSHPRTGVGNEQFF
.,.,TRBV18,TRBJ2-1,TGTGCCAGCTCACCAGACCCCCGCTGGAGCTCCTACAATGAGCAGTTCTTC,CASSPDPRWSSYNEQFF
TRBD2,.,TRBV11-2,TRBJ2-1,TGTGCCAGCAGCTCCGGGACTAGCGGGTACCCTTATGAGCAGTTCTTC,CASSSGTSGYPYEQFF
TRBD2,.,TRBV5-1,TRBJ2-1,TGCGCCAGCAGCTTGGGCGGGGGGCTTTCCTACAATGAGCAGTTCTTC,CASSLGGGLSYNEQFF
.,.,TRBV5-5,TRBJ2-7,TGTGCCAGCAGCCTGGGCCACCTAGGTAGCTACGAGCAGTACTTC,CASSLGHLGSYEQYF
.,.,TRBV6-2/TRBV6-3,TRBJ1-1,TGTGCCAGCGGCCAACAGGGAGAAGCTTTCTTT,CASGQQGEAFF
TRBD1,.,TRBV5-5,TRBJ2-7,TGTGCCAGCAGCTTGGTCCAGGGGGCTGGCGAGCAGTACTTC,CASSLVQGAGEQYF
.,.,TRBV5-1,TRBJ2-1,TGCGCCAGCAGCTTGGGACAGGAGACCAACAATGAGCAGTTCTTC,CASSLGQETNNEQFF
.,.,TRBV6-2/TRBV6-3,TRBJ2-4,TGTGCCAGCAGTTACCCACTAGCAGCCCCGGCCAAAAACATTCAGTACTTC,CASSYPLAAPAKNIQYF
.,.,TRBV19,TRBJ2-2,TGTGCCAGTAGTAGAGGGTCGAACACCGGGGAGCTGTTTTTT,CASSRGSNTGELFF
.,.,TRBV7-6,TRBJ2-3,TGTGCCAGCAGCCCACGGGGGCTAGCGGAAGATACGCAGTATTTT,CASSPRGLAEDTQYF
TRBD2,.,TRBV3-1/TRBV3-2,TRBJ2-3,TGTGCCAGCAGCCACGGCGGGAGGGCCACAGATACGCAGTATTTT,CASSHGGRATDTQYF
.,once,TRBV4-2,TRBJ2-1,TGTGCCAGCAGCCCCGGACTTACCTACAATGAGCAGTTCTTC,CASSPGLTYNEQFF
.,.,TRBV4-1,TRBJ1-1,TGCGCCAGCAGCCGGACGCGGGGGGGCACTGAAGCTTTCTTT,CASSRTRGGTEAFF
TRBD2,.,TRBV30,TRBJ2-7,TGTGCCGGACGTACTAGCGGGAGGGCCTACGAGCAGTACTTC,CAGRTSGRAYEQYF
TRBD2,.,TRBV4-2,TRBJ2-7,TGTGCCAGCAGCCTAACCCGAGGTCTTAGCGGGGAACCCTACGAGCAGTACTTC,CASSLTRGLSGEPYEQYF
TRBD1,.,TRBV7-6,TRBJ1-1,TGTGCCAGCAGCTTAGCGGGGACAGGGAGAAGGACAGGAGTGGACACTGAAGCTTTCTTT,CASSLAGTGRRTGVDTEAFF
TRBD1,.,TRBV7-6,TRBJ2-5,TGTGCCAGCAGCCTTAGGTTCCGGGACAGGGAAGGAGAGACCCAGTACTTC,CASSLRFRDREGETQYF
.,.,TRBV14,TRBJ2-1,TGTGCCAGCAGCCAAGGGAGCGCGTCCTACAATGAGCAGTTCTTC,CASSQGSASYNEQFF
.,.,TRBV20-1,TRBJ2-1,TGCAGTGCTAGGGGTAGCGTGTTGGAGTTCTTC,CSARGSVLEFF
.,.,TRBV3-1/TRBV3-2,TRBJ2-1,TGTGCCAGCAGCCCTAGACTAGCCCTAGGGGGTAATGAGCAGTTCTTC,CASSPRLALGGNEQFF
.,once,TRBV19,TRBJ2-1,TGTGCCAGTAGTATAGATCCGATACTGGAGATTTATAACAATGAGCAGTTCTTC,CASSIDPILEIYNNEQFF